The rows below give T cell receptor beta chains drawn from one sample of a study of blood T cell repertoires in COVID-19. Using immunoSEQ multiplex PCR, the repertoire was profiled, and TCRdb retains in-frame clones only, with some absent. Here the sample spans 200,000 to 250,000 clones, 82% being singletons. The sequencing sample was made of peripheral blood. The receptors originated from a woman aged 70-85 years with COVID-19, enrolled during active disease. The CDR3 runs from the conserved cysteine through the conserved F or W. A D gene is named only where the DNA matches it firmly. Clone size is not always given. Where it is, it says once, few, many or a class for expanded clones.

>TRBV30|TRBJ2-3|TRBD1|-
CAWSGWTGGTPDTQYF
TGTGCCTGGAGTGGTTGGACAGGGGGCACCCCAGATACGCAGTATTTT
>TRBV30|TRBJ2-7|TRBD1|few
CAWSPRDRQYF
TGTGCCTGGAGTCCCCGGGACAGGCAGTACTTC
>TRBV6-5|TRBJ1-4|TRBD1|-
CASSPGTGSEKLFF
TGTGCCAGCAGCCCCGGGACAGGGAGCGAAAAACTGTTTTTT
>TRBV6-5|TRBJ2-5|-|once
CASHLMGRVQETQYF
TGTGCCAGCCATCTAATGGGCAGGGTCCAAGAGACCCAGTACTTC
>TRBV2|TRBJ1-5|-|once
CARKEGWYQPQHF
TGTGCCCGGAAGGAGGGGTGGTATCAGCCCCAGCATTTT
>TRBV5-6|TRBJ1-1|TRBD1|-
CASSPYDRGGEAFF
TGTGCCAGCAGCCCGTACGACAGGGGGGGTGAAGCTTTCTTT
>TRBV7-3|TRBJ2-3|-|-
CASSAGTHTDTQYF
TGTGCCAGCAGCGCGGGGACTCACACAGATACGCAGTATTTT
>TRBV7-2|TRBJ1-5|-|-
CASSLVENQPQHF
TGTGCCAGCAGCTTAGTGGAGAATCAGCCCCAGCATTTT
>TRBV6-2/TRBV6-3|TRBJ1-5|TRBD1|-
CASSSRDRVGNQPQHF
TGTGCCAGCAGTTCTCGGGACAGGGTGGGCAATCAGCCCCAGCATTTT
>TRBV3-1/TRBV3-2|TRBJ2-7|-|-
CASTQGGYEQYF
TGTGCCAGCACCCAGGGGGGTTACGAGCAGTACTTC
>TRBV7-9|TRBJ1-6|-|-
CASSLALGGGSPLHF
TGTGCCAGCAGCTTAGCGCTGGGGGGAGGCTCACCCCTCCACTTT
>TRBV11-2|TRBJ2-3|-|-
CASTVTDTQYF
TGTGCCAGCACCGTCACAGATACGCAGTATTTT
>TRBV9|TRBJ2-5|-|-
CASSPRGRGEETQYF
TGTGCCAGCAGCCCCCGGGGTCGCGGCGAAGAGACCCAGTACTTC
>TRBV28|TRBJ2-7|-|few
CASISQGRIYEQYF
TGTGCCAGCATTTCACAGGGGAGGATATACGAGCAGTACTTC
>TRBV10-3|TRBJ1-5|TRBD1|once
CAISEGGGGQPQHF
TGTGCCATCAGTGAAGGGGGCGGAGGGCAGCCCCAGCATTTT
>TRBV2|TRBJ1-1|-|once
CASSLNRPGNTEAFF
TGTGCCAGCAGCTTGAATCGGCCAGGGAACACTGAAGCTTTCTTT